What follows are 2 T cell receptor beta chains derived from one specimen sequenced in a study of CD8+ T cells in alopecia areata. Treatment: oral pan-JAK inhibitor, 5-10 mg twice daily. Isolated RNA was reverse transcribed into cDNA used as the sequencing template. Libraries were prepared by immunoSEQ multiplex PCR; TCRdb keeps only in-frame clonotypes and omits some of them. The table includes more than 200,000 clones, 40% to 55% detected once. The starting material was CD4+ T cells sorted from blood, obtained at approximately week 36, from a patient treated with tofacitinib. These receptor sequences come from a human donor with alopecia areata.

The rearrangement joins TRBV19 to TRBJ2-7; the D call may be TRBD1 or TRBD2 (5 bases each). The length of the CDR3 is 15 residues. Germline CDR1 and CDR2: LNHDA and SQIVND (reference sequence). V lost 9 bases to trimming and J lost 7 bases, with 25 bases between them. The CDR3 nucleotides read TGTGCCAGCACCGGGGCGGAGAGCTCCAGATGGGAGCAGTACTTC. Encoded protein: CASTGAESSRWEQYF.

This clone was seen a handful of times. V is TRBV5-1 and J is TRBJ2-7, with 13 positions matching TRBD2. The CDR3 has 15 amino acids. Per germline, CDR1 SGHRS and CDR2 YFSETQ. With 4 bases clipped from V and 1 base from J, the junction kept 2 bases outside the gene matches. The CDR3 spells CASSVGLAGSYEQYF. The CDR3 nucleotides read TGCGCCAGCAGCGTGGGACTAGCGGGGTCCTACGAGCAGTACTTC.